This T cell receptor beta chain comes out of a study of T cell changes during pregnancy in multiple sclerosis. Clones were read by immunoSEQ multiplex PCR, and TCRdb kept only the in-frame ones, dropping some. This sample yields some 70,000 clones, of which roughly 92% are seen a single time; over 3.5% belongs to the top ten. The receptor comes from a female donor in good health, enrolled as a control in a pregnancy study. The input for sequencing was peripheral blood, taken after pregnancy.

CDR3 bases: TGTGCCAGCAGCTTTGGGCAGTCCAATGAGCAGTTCTTC. Protein sequence: CASSFGQSNEQFF. The chain links TRBV13 to TRBJ2-1; no clear D gene. Trimming took off 3 bases at V and 6 bases at J, with 9 bases between the two ends. The germline gives CDR1 PRHDT, CDR2 FYEKMQ (reference sequence). The CDR3 totals 13 residues.